These 25 T cell receptor delta chains originate from one sample sequenced in a study of gamma-delta T cells after stem cell transplantation. TCRdb re-called the RT-PCR reads through CATT. The data show fewer than 2,500 delta-chain clones, approximately 1.2% seen once. The sequencing input was gamma-delta T cells. Every receptor here comes from a human donor. It is not recorded whose cells these are; they may come from a transplant donor.

This clone was observed a handful of times. For this DNA, TCRdb reports the protein of a much larger clone, which diverges at residue 5, most likely from a read error; the protein presented here is translated directly from the DNA. The chain carries TRDV2 and TRDJ1, with D uncertain. The CDR3 extends over 14 amino acids. Germline V gene lookup returns CDR1 GEAIGNYY and CDR2 EKD. Between the trimmed V and J ends, which lost 3 bases and 3 bases, there was a span of 13 bases. The CDR3 bases are TGTGCCTGTGACCCCGTGAATACTGCCGATAAACTCATCTTT. This gives the protein CACDPVNTADKLIF.

This clone was counted a few times. TCRdb's listed protein matches a much larger clone and diverges from this DNA's translation at residue 9, likely through a read error; the protein shown comes from the DNA. This rearrangement joins TRDV2 to TRDJ2; D possibly corresponds to TRDD3 (6 bases). CDR1 and CDR2 from the germline V gene are GEAIGNYY and EKD. Trimming pared 1 base from V and 0 bases from J, leaving 11 bases between. This CDR3 has 16 amino acids. The CDR3 region is CACDTIGGTLTAQLFF. The CDR3 DNA is TGTGCCTGTGACACAATTGGGGGGACTTTGACAGCACAACTCTTCTTT.

In its sample, this clone was seen a few times. This DNA translates differently at residue 4 from the TCRdb protein, which is that of a much larger clone; a read error is likely, and the protein shown is the DNA's own translation. The chain joins TRDV2 to TRDJ1, with 13 bases lining up with TRDD3. The V gene's germline CDR1 is GEAIGNYY and CDR2 EKD. J gave up 2 bases and V 5 bases, and 22 bases lay outside the gene matches. The CDR3 spans 21 residues. The CDR3 spells CACVPVLGDTNEPGETDKLIF. CDR3 DNA sequence: TGTGCCTGTGTACCAGTACTGGGGGATACGAATGAACCCGGCGAGACCGATAAACTCATCTTT.

The table lists this clone with a few counts. Since a far larger clone is one base different, this is likely a read error. Additional DNA sequences in this sample encode the identical CDR3. The CDR3 here is CACDTVLPTGLGDKGKGTVTDKLIF. In nucleotides, the CDR3 is TGTGCCTGTGACACCGTCCTTCCTACCGGGCTAGGGGATAAGGGCAAGGGGACCGTCACCGATAAACTCATCTTT. The chain uses TRDV2 and TRDJ1, with 9 bases lining up with TRDD2. Trimming at V came to 0 bases and at J to 1 base, leaving 32 bases not matched to a gene. The CDR3 runs to 25 residues. Germline CDR1 reads GEAIGNYY; CDR2 reads EKD.

In this sample, this clone turned up a few times. TCRdb attributes to this sequence the protein of a much larger clone, which differs from the DNA translation at residue 17; a read error is likely, and the protein displayed is translated from the DNA. The V call is TRDV2, the J call TRDJ1; 9 nucleotides align to TRDD3. There are 19 residues in the CDR3. Germline V gene sequence: CDR1 GEAIGNYY, CDR2 EKD. The CDR3 protein is CACDDLSEGWGMNTDKRIF. CDR3 DNA: TGTGCCTGTGACGATCTCTCGGAGGGCTGGGGGATGAATACCGATAAACGCATCTTT.

This clone was recorded a few times. TCRdb's protein for this DNA is that of a much larger clone and differs from the translation at residue 10, likely a read error; the protein shown is the DNA translation. The chain links TRDV2 to TRDJ1; 8 bases line up with TRDD3. V lost 1 base and J lost 1; bases outside the gene matches: 19. The germline CDR1 and CDR2 sequences are GEAIGNYY and EKD. This CDR3 region has 20 residues. The CDR3 sequence: CACDTLIPMGWGMRTDKLIF. As DNA, the CDR3 is TGTGCCTGTGACACGCTTATCCCGATGGGGTGGGGGATGCGCACCGATAAACTCATCTTT.

To note about this clone: The amino acid sequence in TCRdb belongs to a much larger clone and departs from this DNA's translation at residue 15, likely a sequencing read error; the sequence shown is translated from the DNA. The rearrangement joins TRDV2 to TRDJ3; 13 bases fit TRDD3. This CDR3 spans 20 amino acids. In germline, CDR1 is GEAIGNYY, CDR2 EKD. The CDR3 bases are TGTGCCTGTGACACCATACTGGGGGATACGGGCTCCTGGGACAGCCGACAGATGTTTTTC. This gives the protein CACDTILGDTGSWDSRQMFF.

By frequency in the sample, this clone is medium-sized (0.01 to 0.1%). A far larger clone differs by one base, so this is likely a read error. The sample contains more than one DNA sequence encoding this CDR3. V is TRDV2 and J is TRDJ3; 8 positions agree with TRDD3. Germline V gives CDR1 GEAIGNYY, CDR2 EKD. CDR3 length: 17 amino acids. V lost 1 base, J lost 1 base, and 2 bases stayed unmatched. In DNA form, the CDR3 reads TGTGCCTGTGACACGACTGGGGGGTCCTGGGACACCCGACAGATGTTTTTC. Translating it yields CACDTTGGSWDTRQMFF.

The rearrangement joins TRDV2 to TRDJ1; the match to TRDD3 covers 10 bases. Germline V lookup: CDR1 GEAIGNYY, CDR2 EKD. This CDR3 has 16 amino acids. V dropped 0 bases and J dropped 7; count of bases not matched to a gene: 10. The CDR3 sequence: CACDTVLGDSSGKLIF. CDR3 DNA sequence: TGTGCCTGTGACACCGTCCTGGGGGATAGCTCTGGTAAACTCATCTTT.

This clone has more than one count but fewer than ten. The protein that TCRdb holds for this DNA derives from a much larger clone and differs from the translated DNA at residue 10, which likely indicates a read error; the protein shown here is translated from the DNA. The V and J genes are TRDV2 and TRDJ3; possible D gene TRDD3, 5 bases. The V and J ends lost 1 base and 7 bases respectively, with 16 bases between them. Per the germline V gene, CDR1 is GEAIGNYY and CDR2 is EKD. This CDR3 has 17 amino acids. DNA of the CDR3: TGTGCCTGTGACACTCCTGCCGGGGACTGTGACACCCGACAGATGTTTTTC. Protein: CACDTPAGDCDTRQMFF.

By share, this clone counts as medium-sized. A far larger clone lies a single base away; this is likely a read error. The chain joins TRDV2 to TRDJ1; 9 bases map to TRDD3. The germline gives CDR1 GEAIGNYY, CDR2 EKD. J lost 2 bases, V lost 2 bases, and 11 bases had no gene match. There are 17 residues in the CDR3. The CDR3 region is CACDSLKGIRGTDKLIF. In DNA form, the CDR3 reads TGTGCCTGTGACAGCCTGAAGGGGATACGCGGGACCGATAAACTCATCTTT.

A remark on this clone: A far larger clone is off by one base, so a read error is likely. The same CDR3 is also encoded by other DNA sequences in this sample. The V call is TRDV1, the J call TRDJ2, with D possibly being TRDD2 or TRDD3 (8 bases each). CDR3 size: 24 residues. Germline-derived CDR1 and CDR2 are TSWWSYY and QGS. The V end was cut by 3 bases, the J end by 0 bases, with 35 bases between. Here the CDR3 DNA reads TGTGCTCTTGGGGAGCCAGACTTCCTACAAGTCTCGGGGGATAATCCTCCTTTGACAGCACAACTCTTCTTT. Protein: CALGEPDFLQVSGDNPPLTAQLFF.

Comment on this clone: TCRdb has a much larger clone's protein, which differs at residue 5 from the translation of this DNA, likely because of a read error; what is shown is the protein translated from the DNA. This rearrangement joins TRDV1 to TRDJ4; perhaps D is TRDD2 or TRDD3 (6 bases each). CDR3 length equals 19 residues. From germline, CDR1 is TSWWSYY and CDR2 QGS. CDR3 residues: CALGQFRRPSPAGGLPLIF. For the CDR3, the DNA is TGTGCTCTTGGGCAATTCCGACGGCCTTCCCCGGCCGGGGGACTACCCCTAATCTTT.

Worth noting for this clone: The TCRdb record carries a much larger clone's protein, which differs from this DNA's translation at residue 7; a read error is the likely cause, and the protein listed here is the DNA translation. The gene calls are TRDV2 and TRDJ3, with TRDD2 as a possible D gene (6 bases). The CDR3 consists of 17 residues. Germline values: CDR1 GEAIGNYY, CDR2 EKD. V lost 1 base and J lost 3, with 12 bases in between. The CDR3 DNA follows: TGTGCCTGTGACACTCCTACCGGGGACTGGGACACCCGACAGATGTTTTTC. Encoded protein: CACDTPTGDWDTRQMFF.

For this clone: The translation of this DNA and the TCRdb protein of a much larger clone differ at residue 4, probably owing to a read error; the protein shown here is translated from the DNA. The J gene is TRDJ1, the V gene TRDV2; 8 nucleotides match TRDD3. After removal of 5 bases from V and 3 bases from J, the junction contained 16 bases not matched to a gene. CDR1 is GEAIGNYY, CDR2 EKD, per germline. There are 17 residues in the CDR3. The CDR3 protein is CACGIIGLGEVSDKLIF. CDR3 DNA: TGTGCCTGTGGCATAATAGGGCTGGGGGAGGTCTCCGATAAACTCATCTTT.

This clone was observed a handful of times. One base away lies a much larger clone, so this may be a sequencing read error. Other nucleotide sequences in the sample specify the same CDR3. The J gene is TRDJ3, the V gene TRDV2; 10 bases map to TRDD3. Germline loops: CDR1 GEAIGNYY, CDR2 EKD. The CDR3 totals 21 residues. Written as DNA, the CDR3 is TGTGCCTGCGACACCTTCGGTACTGGGGGATCTCGCTCCTGGGACACCCGACAGATGTTTTTC. As protein: CACDTFGTGGSRSWDTRQMFF.

This clone was picked up a small number of times. The amino acid sequence in TCRdb belongs to a much larger clone and departs from this DNA's translation at residue 6, likely a sequencing read error; the sequence shown is translated from the DNA. This chain links TRDV2 with TRDJ3; the match to TRDD3 covers 7 bases. Looked up from germline, CDR1 is GEAIGNYY and CDR2 is EKD. J was trimmed by 1 base and V by 0 bases; bases with no gene match: 29. CDR3 length: 26 amino acids. The CDR3 is CACDTGKPPGLGATLLSSWDTRQMFF. In nucleotides, the CDR3 is TGTGCCTGTGACACCGGAAAGCCCCCGGGGCTGGGGGCCACCCTTCTCAGTTCCTGGGACACCCGACAGATGTTTTTC.

This clone was observed a handful of times. A far bigger clonotype differs at one base, so this is likely a read error. This specimen includes other DNA sequences encoding the same CDR3. The V gene is TRDV2, the J gene TRDJ1, with TRDD3 as a possible D gene (6 bases). Germline CDR1 is GEAIGNYY and CDR2 is EKD. The CDR3 has 21 residues. Trimming cost V 4 bases and J 2 bases, with 34 bases left between them. The CDR3 DNA sequence: TGTGCCTGTGAACCAGTACTGGGCGATACGAATGAACCCGGCGAGACCGATAAACTCATCTTT. Translated: CACEPVLGDTNEPGETDKLIF.

A note on this clone: Since a far larger clone is one base different, this is likely a read error. V usage is TRDV2 and J usage is TRDJ3; 7 nucleotides agree with TRDD3. CDR1 and CDR2 (germline): GEAIGNYY, EKD. The CDR3 extends over 20 amino acids. Losses at the gene ends were 0 bases for V and 2 bases for J; bases not matched to a gene: 12. The CDR3 bases are TGTGCCTGTGACACCGTAAGGGGGATGCTAAGCCCCTGGGACACCCGACAGATGTTTTTC. Its protein is CACDTVRGMLSPWDTRQMFF.

On this clone itself: The protein in TCRdb stems from a much larger clone and differs at residue 3 from this DNA's translation, likely a read error; here the protein is translated from the DNA. V gene TRDV2 combines with J gene TRDJ3; 10 bases fit TRDD3. Germline loops: CDR1 GEAIGNYY, CDR2 EKD. The CDR3 contains 20 residues. This CDR3 is CARDTVISTVLGDDTRQMFF. In nucleotides, the CDR3 is TGTGCCCGTGACACCGTAATTTCCACGGTACTGGGGGATGACACCCGACAGATGTTTTTC.

This clone was detected only a few times. TCRdb assigns this DNA the protein of a much larger clone, which departs from its translation at residue 7; this likely reflects a read error, and the protein shown comes from translating the DNA. This sequence joins TRDV2 and TRDJ1; 12 bases fit TRDD3. CDR3 size: 17 residues. CDR1 and CDR2 (germline): GEAIGNYY, EKD. CDR3 DNA sequence: TGTGCCTGTGACACCGTAGCTACTGGGGGATACTCCGAAAAACTCATCTTT. Translated: CACDTVATGGYSEKLIF.

This clone was counted a few times. The TCRdb protein comes from a much larger clone and disagrees with this DNA's translation at residue 7, likely due to a read error; the protein given here is derived from the DNA. The CDR3 nucleotides read TGTGCCTGTGACTTGTTGGCCCCTCTCTCCTCCGATAAACTCATCTTT. Translation gives CACDLLAPLSSDKLIF. J is TRDJ1 and V is TRDV2; D remains ambiguous. This CDR3 has 16 residues. With 3 bases removed from V and 3 bases from J, the gap between germline ends came to 19 bases. Germline values: CDR1 GEAIGNYY, CDR2 EKD.

This clone has only a few counts. This DNA's translation differs at residue 13 from TCRdb's protein, which comes from a much larger clone; a read error is likely, and the protein shown is translated from the DNA. V usage is TRDV2 and J usage is TRDJ1; the match to TRDD3 covers 9 bases. Germline V gene sequence: CDR1 GEAIGNYY, CDR2 EKD. This CDR3 comprises 15 residues. In DNA form, the CDR3 reads TGTGCCTGTGACACCGGGGATACGTACACCGATAAACCCATCTTT. Protein product: CACDTGDTYTDKPIF.

A few counts support this clone. TCRdb shows a much larger clone's protein in place of this DNA's translation, and the two differ at residue 8, likely through a read error; the protein shown is translated from the DNA. The J gene is TRDJ1, the V gene TRDV2, with 10 bases matching TRDD3. Germline V gives CDR1 GEAIGNYY, CDR2 EKD. The CDR3 runs 16 residues. J lost 8 bases, V lost 3 bases, and 14 bases had no gene match. CDR3 sequence reads: CACDALGPGDTEKLIF. The CDR3, as DNA: TGTGCCTGTGACGCCCTGGGACCGGGGGATACGGAAAAACTCATCTTT.

This clone was seen a few times. The protein that TCRdb holds for this DNA derives from a much larger clone and differs from the translated DNA at residue 11, which likely indicates a read error; the protein shown here is translated from the DNA. The CDR3 spells CACDKLVGDTSYGDKLIF. CDR3 nucleotides: TGTGCCTGTGACAAATTGGTGGGGGATACCTCTTATGGCGATAAACTCATCTTT. V usage is TRDV2 and J usage is TRDJ1; 10 nucleotides agree with TRDD3. With 2 bases clipped from V and 4 bases from J, the junction kept 15 bases outside the gene matches. The CDR3 is made up of 18 amino acids. The germline V gene has CDR1 GEAIGNYY and CDR2 EKD.